The sequence of this TCR beta chain was determined in a study of tumor and adjacent non-tumor tissue in lung cancer. The wider study: The cohort had around twelve adenocarcinoma, 2 squamous cell and 1 small cell patients. Patients were aged about 30 to 76, around ten men and a handful of women, stage I to III. Samples averaged roughly 4 million productive TCRbeta reads each.

The length of the CDR3 is 17 residues. The V and J ends lost 1 base and 0 bases respectively, with 15 bases between them. The germline V gene has CDR1 SGHAT and CDR2 FQNNGV. No cell sorting was done before RNA was extracted from the tissue. This non-tumor lung sample came from over 3 cm beyond the tumor edge. Findings and limits, study-wide: Tumor tissue had significantly higher TCR diversity than normal lung.

This clonotype was picked up a small number of times. Its antigen is currently unknown. TCRbeta libraries were built with three rounds of nested PCR, modified from ARM-PCR. TCRdb analysed the multiplex PCR reads with MiXCR anew, one entry per CDR3 protein. This table holds some 97,000 distinct CDR3 sequences, roughly 60% found once. The sample taken for sequencing was distant non-tumor lung tissue. The source is a man aged 25 to 40 with non-small cell lung cancer. This chain uses TRBV11-2 with TRBJ2-5; D possibly uses TRBD1 or TRBD2 (5 bases each). The CDR3 DNA reads as TGTGCCAGCAGCTTAGGGGCGTCGCCGGGGCACCAAGAGACCCAGTACTTC. Its protein product is CASSLGASPGHQETQYF.